This TCR beta chain was observed in a study of blood T cells in healthy people across ages. Overall study: Using template switching, researchers captured about one barcoded beta molecule for each two T cells.

Study findings and constraints: A strong correlation was found between TCR beta diversity and the percentage of naive T cells. Aged donors had fewer naive CD4+ cells and lower diversity than long-lived donors.

CDR3 length: 14 residues. Germline V CDR1 and CDR2: SQVTM, ANQGSEA. Deletions cut 5 bases from V and 5 bases from J, with 18 bases between. For the second PCR, which ran for about 6 to 11 cycles, a sample-barcoded 5' primer and a J-beta primer mix were used. TCRdb called the 5' RACE reads again in MiXCR, with one record for every CDR3 protein. The sample records about 1.5 million distinct CDR3 sequences, roughly two fifths being singletons. This clonotype was seen a few times. What it binds is not known. The chain uses TRBV29-1 and TRBJ2-5; D is perhaps TRBD1 (6 bases). The sequence was collected from a young woman in good health. Sequenced: blood. The CDR3 sequence: CSVLWEQGVETQYF. The CDR3 coding sequence is TGCAGCGTTCTCTGGGAACAGGGTGTCGAGACCCAGTACTTC.